Listed below are T cell receptor beta chains from one sample, sequenced in a study of memory CD4+ T cells and cytomegalovirus serostatus. Produced via immunoSEQ multiplex PCR; TCRdb's table is partial and in-frame only. This table holds under 85,000 clones, 60% to 80% found once. Sequencing input: memory CD4+ T cells from blood. These TCRs come from an adult in good health and CMV-seropositive. CDR3s include the opening cysteine and the closing phenylalanine or tryptophan. Each record gives: clone size, V gene, D gene, J gene, CDR3 DNA, CDR3 protein. D genes are given only for firm matches. Expanded clones get a size class; other rows say once, few or many, or leave the size out.

clone_size: -
v_call: TRBV28
d_call: -
j_call: TRBJ1-5
cdr3_nt: TGTGCCAGCAGGGGGAGCGGGGGACACCATAATCAGCCCCAGCATTTT
cdr3_aa: CASRGSGGHHNQPQHF

clone_size: -
v_call: TRBV29-1
d_call: -
j_call: TRBJ1-5
cdr3_nt: TGCAGCGTTGGGAGCGGTCCGGGTCAGCCCCAGCATTTT
cdr3_aa: CSVGSGPGQPQHF

clone_size: -
v_call: TRBV18
d_call: TRBD1
j_call: TRBJ2-2
cdr3_nt: TGTGCCAGCTCACCGGACAGGGGACCGAACACCGGGGAGCTGTTTTTT
cdr3_aa: CASSPDRGPNTGELFF

clone_size: -
v_call: TRBV6-1
d_call: -
j_call: TRBJ2-5
cdr3_nt: TGTGCCAGCAGGGCAGAGGTCCTCGGAGTGGCCCAGTACTTC
cdr3_aa: CASRAEVLGVAQYF

clone_size: once
v_call: TRBV6-1
d_call: -
j_call: TRBJ1-2
cdr3_nt: TGTGCCAGCAGGAAAACGCTTGTGAGGTACGATGGCTACACCTTC
cdr3_aa: CASRKTLVRYDGYTF

clone_size: -
v_call: TRBV6-5
d_call: -
j_call: TRBJ2-3
cdr3_nt: TGTGCCAGCAAAAAAGTAGATACGCAGTATTTT
cdr3_aa: CASKKVDTQYF

clone_size: -
v_call: TRBV7-9
d_call: -
j_call: TRBJ2-3
cdr3_nt: TGTGCCAGCAGCCGAATGGAGGGGGCCCCGGCAGATACGCAGTATTTT
cdr3_aa: CASSRMEGAPADTQYF

clone_size: few
v_call: TRBV2
d_call: -
j_call: TRBJ1-2
cdr3_nt: TGTGCCAGCAGAGAAGATCCGGGAGGCTACACCTTC
cdr3_aa: CASREDPGGYTF

clone_size: -
v_call: TRBV19
d_call: -
j_call: TRBJ1-5
cdr3_nt: TGTGCCAGTAGTATTCTATCTGGGGGGGCCAGGGTCTCGCCCCAGCATTTT
cdr3_aa: CASSILSGGARVSPQHF

clone_size: -
v_call: TRBV18
d_call: -
j_call: TRBJ2-5
cdr3_nt: TGTGCCAGCTCGACCGGGACTTCAGAGACCCAGTACTTC
cdr3_aa: CASSTGTSETQYF

clone_size: -
v_call: TRBV27
d_call: -
j_call: TRBJ2-7
cdr3_nt: TGTGCCAGCAGGAAACAGACAGGACCCTCCTACGAGCAGTACTTC
cdr3_aa: CASRKQTGPSYEQYF

clone_size: -
v_call: TRBV27
d_call: -
j_call: TRBJ1-1
cdr3_nt: TGTGCCAGCAGGTCGACGGTGAACACTGAAGCTTTCTTT
cdr3_aa: CASRSTVNTEAFF

clone_size: few
v_call: TRBV7-6
d_call: TRBD1
j_call: TRBJ1-6
cdr3_nt: TGTGCCAGCAGCCCCACCGGGACAGGGGGCGAGAGTTCTTCACCCCTCCACTTT
cdr3_aa: CASSPTGTGGESSSPLHF

clone_size: -
v_call: TRBV5-1
d_call: -
j_call: TRBJ2-3
cdr3_nt: TGCGCCAGCAGCTTGAGTACGAGTAGCACAGATACGCAGTATTTT
cdr3_aa: CASSLSTSSTDTQYF

clone_size: -
v_call: TRBV4-1
d_call: TRBD2
j_call: TRBJ2-5
cdr3_nt: TGCGCCAGCAGCCCGCGCGGGGCGGGGGGCGTGGAGACCCAGTACTTC
cdr3_aa: CASSPRGAGGVETQYF

clone_size: -
v_call: TRBV29-1
d_call: TRBD2
j_call: TRBJ2-2
cdr3_nt: TGCAGCGTTGCGGCTAGCGGACAACGGCCCGGGGAGCTGTTTTTT
cdr3_aa: CSVAASGQRPGELFF

clone_size: -
v_call: TRBV9
d_call: -
j_call: TRBJ1-1
cdr3_nt: TGTGCCAGCAGCGAGAGGGGCAACTTTAACACTGAAGCTTTCTTT
cdr3_aa: CASSERGNFNTEAFF

clone_size: once
v_call: TRBV7-2
d_call: -
j_call: TRBJ2-1
cdr3_nt: TGTGCCAGCAGCTTAGCCGCAAGGGGGGTAGGCTACAATGAGCAGTTCTTC
cdr3_aa: CASSLAARGVGYNEQFF

clone_size: -
v_call: TRBV6-1
d_call: TRBD2
j_call: TRBJ2-5
cdr3_nt: TGTGCCATAGGACTAGGAGAGACCCAGTACTTC
cdr3_aa: CAIGLGETQYF

clone_size: -
v_call: TRBV18
d_call: -
j_call: TRBJ1-2
cdr3_nt: TGTGCCAGCTCCCAAGGAGGCGGGTTTGACTATGGCTACACCTTC
cdr3_aa: CASSQGGGFDYGYTF

clone_size: -
v_call: TRBV5-6
d_call: TRBD1
j_call: TRBJ1-6
cdr3_nt: TGTGCCAGCAGCTTGGGGGCAGGGGGATTTAATTCACCCCTCCACTTT
cdr3_aa: CASSLGAGGFNSPLHF

clone_size: -
v_call: TRBV6-5
d_call: -
j_call: TRBJ2-1
cdr3_nt: TGTGCCAGCTTATCGGGACCTAATTACAATGAGCAGTTCTTC
cdr3_aa: CASLSGPNYNEQFF

clone_size: -
v_call: TRBV11-3
d_call: -
j_call: TRBJ1-3
cdr3_nt: TGTGCCAGCAGCTCGCCGGGACGGATATATTTT
cdr3_aa: CASSSPGRIYF

clone_size: few
v_call: TRBV30
d_call: -
j_call: TRBJ1-1
cdr3_nt: TGTGCCTGGAGTGAGGGCACCTTGAACACTGAAGCTTTCTTT
cdr3_aa: CAWSEGTLNTEAFF

clone_size: -
v_call: TRBV10-3
d_call: TRBD2
j_call: TRBJ2-1
cdr3_nt: TGTGCCATCAGTGACGGGGGGGGCCAGGAGCAGTTCTTC
cdr3_aa: CAISDGGGQEQFF

clone_size: -
v_call: TRBV29-1
d_call: TRBD2
j_call: TRBJ2-3
cdr3_nt: TGCAGCGTTGATTTAGCGGGGGGCACAGATACGCAGTATTTT
cdr3_aa: CSVDLAGGTDTQYF

clone_size: -
v_call: TRBV14
d_call: -
j_call: TRBJ2-2
cdr3_nt: TGTGCCAGCTCCGGCCACCGGGACACCGGGGAGCTGTTTTTT
cdr3_aa: CASSGHRDTGELFF

clone_size: few
v_call: TRBV5-4
d_call: -
j_call: TRBJ1-1
cdr3_nt: TGTGCCAGCACCCTCGGCTCAGGAACGGTGAACACTGAAGCTTTCTTT
cdr3_aa: CASTLGSGTVNTEAFF

clone_size: -
v_call: TRBV5-5
d_call: -
j_call: TRBJ2-3
cdr3_nt: TGTGCCAGCAGCCGCCGGGAGTACACAGATACGCAGTATTTT
cdr3_aa: CASSRREYTDTQYF

clone_size: -
v_call: TRBV19
d_call: TRBD1
j_call: TRBJ2-5
cdr3_nt: TGTGCCAGTAGCCCCAGGGACAGTTTGAGGGCAGAGACCCAGTACTTC
cdr3_aa: CASSPRDSLRAETQYF

clone_size: -
v_call: TRBV19
d_call: TRBD1
j_call: TRBJ2-7
cdr3_nt: TGTGCCAGTAGACCCAGGACAGGGGGCTACGAGCAGTACTTC
cdr3_aa: CASRPRTGGYEQYF

clone_size: -
v_call: TRBV5-1
d_call: -
j_call: TRBJ2-3
cdr3_nt: TGCGCCAGCAGCAGGCAGGGCTCTGGCACAGATACGCAGTATTTT
cdr3_aa: CASSRQGSGTDTQYF

clone_size: -
v_call: TRBV6-5
d_call: TRBD1
j_call: TRBJ2-2
cdr3_nt: TGTGCCAGCAGGTTGACAGGGGTCGTGGAGCTGTTTTTT
cdr3_aa: CASRLTGVVELFF

clone_size: once
v_call: TRBV7-9
d_call: -
j_call: TRBJ2-5
cdr3_nt: TGTGCCAGCAGCCCTCGGTTAGGAGAGACCCAGTACTTC
cdr3_aa: CASSPRLGETQYF

clone_size: -
v_call: TRBV30
d_call: -
j_call: TRBJ1-1
cdr3_nt: TGTGCCTGGAGCTCTGGGGCAAACACTGAAGCTTTCTTT
cdr3_aa: CAWSSGANTEAFF

clone_size: -
v_call: TRBV27
d_call: -
j_call: TRBJ2-7
cdr3_nt: TGTGCCAGCAGGCCCTCTCTGCGGGGAACCTACGAGCAGTACTTC
cdr3_aa: CASRPSLRGTYEQYF

clone_size: -
v_call: TRBV5-1
d_call: -
j_call: TRBJ2-1
cdr3_nt: TGCGCCAGCAGCTTGGGTGGGGGGACCAATGAGCAGTTCTTC
cdr3_aa: CASSLGGGTNEQFF

clone_size: -
v_call: TRBV7-9
d_call: -
j_call: TRBJ1-2
cdr3_nt: TGTGCCAGCAGCTTAGTCGTACTTAACTATGGCTACACCTTC
cdr3_aa: CASSLVVLNYGYTF

clone_size: -
v_call: TRBV7-2
d_call: TRBD2
j_call: TRBJ2-7
cdr3_nt: TGTGCCAGCAGCTTGGGGGCTAGCGGGACCACATACGAGCAGTACTTC
cdr3_aa: CASSLGASGTTYEQYF

clone_size: -
v_call: TRBV2
d_call: -
j_call: TRBJ2-7
cdr3_nt: TGTGCCAGCAGTGAATCCGGGACCTACCTCTACGAGCAGTACTTC
cdr3_aa: CASSESGTYLYEQYF

clone_size: -
v_call: TRBV19
d_call: TRBD1
j_call: TRBJ2-7
cdr3_nt: TGTGCCAGTAGCAGGGGGAAGTACGAGCAGTACTTC
cdr3_aa: CASSRGKYEQYF

clone_size: -
v_call: TRBV6-6
d_call: -
j_call: TRBJ2-2
cdr3_nt: TGTGCCAGCAGTTACTCGCGGTTATGGAACACCGGGGAGCTGTTTTTT
cdr3_aa: CASSYSRLWNTGELFF

clone_size: once
v_call: TRBV28
d_call: -
j_call: TRBJ1-2
cdr3_nt: TGTGCCAGCATCAGGGAGCTTTGGATCCCTGGCTACACCTTC
cdr3_aa: CASIRELWIPGYTF

clone_size: -
v_call: TRBV11-3
d_call: -
j_call: TRBJ1-1
cdr3_nt: TGTGCCAGCAGCAGGGAAAGGAACACTGAAGCTTTCTTT
cdr3_aa: CASSRERNTEAFF

clone_size: -
v_call: TRBV5-5
d_call: -
j_call: TRBJ1-2
cdr3_nt: TGTGCCAGCAGCCAATTGTACGGAGCTAACTATGGCTACACCTTC
cdr3_aa: CASSQLYGANYGYTF

clone_size: -
v_call: TRBV6-1
d_call: -
j_call: TRBJ1-6
cdr3_nt: TGTGCCAGCAGTGAATTGTCAGGCTCGTATTCACCCCTCCACTTT
cdr3_aa: CASSELSGSYSPLHF

clone_size: once
v_call: TRBV5-8
d_call: -
j_call: TRBJ1-2
cdr3_nt: TGTGCCAGCAGCTTGCGAAATTATGGCTACACCTTC
cdr3_aa: CASSLRNYGYTF